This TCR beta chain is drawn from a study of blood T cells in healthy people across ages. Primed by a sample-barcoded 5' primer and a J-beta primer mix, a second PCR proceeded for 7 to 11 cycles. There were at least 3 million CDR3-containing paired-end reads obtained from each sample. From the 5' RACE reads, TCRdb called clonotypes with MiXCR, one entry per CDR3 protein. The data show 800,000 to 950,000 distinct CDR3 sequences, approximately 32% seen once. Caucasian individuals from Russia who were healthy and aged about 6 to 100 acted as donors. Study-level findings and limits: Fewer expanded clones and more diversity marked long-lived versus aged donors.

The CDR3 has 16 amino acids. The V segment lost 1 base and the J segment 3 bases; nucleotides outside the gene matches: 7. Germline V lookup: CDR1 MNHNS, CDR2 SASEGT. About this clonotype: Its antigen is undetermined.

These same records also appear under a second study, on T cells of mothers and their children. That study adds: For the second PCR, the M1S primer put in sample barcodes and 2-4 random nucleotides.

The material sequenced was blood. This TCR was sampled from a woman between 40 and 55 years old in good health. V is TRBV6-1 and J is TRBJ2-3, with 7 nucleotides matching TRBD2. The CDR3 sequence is CASSEETGLGTDTQYF. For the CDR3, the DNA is TGTGCCAGCAGTGAAGAAACAGGACTAGGGACAGATACGCAGTATTTT.